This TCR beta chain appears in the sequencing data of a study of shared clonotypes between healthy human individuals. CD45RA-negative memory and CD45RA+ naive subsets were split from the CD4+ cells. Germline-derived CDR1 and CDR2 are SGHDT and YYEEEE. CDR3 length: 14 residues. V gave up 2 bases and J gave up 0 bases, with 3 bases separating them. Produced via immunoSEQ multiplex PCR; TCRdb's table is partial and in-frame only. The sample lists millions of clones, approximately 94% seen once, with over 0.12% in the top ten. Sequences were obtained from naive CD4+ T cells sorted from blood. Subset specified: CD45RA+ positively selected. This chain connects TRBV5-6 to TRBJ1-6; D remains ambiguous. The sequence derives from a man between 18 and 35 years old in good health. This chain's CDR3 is CASSFSSYNSPLHF. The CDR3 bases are TGTGCCAGCAGCTTCAGCTCCTATAATTCACCCCTCCACTTT.